The 17 T cell receptor beta chains reported below all come from one sample, sequenced in a study of cytomegalovirus exposure and HLA in healthy donors. PCR primers comprised 60 Vbeta and 13 Jbeta primers. Data came from immunoSEQ multiplex PCR; TCRdb stores just in-frame clones and leaves some out. The table lists around 170,000 clones, 80% of them singletons. Material for sequencing was PBMCs. The receptors shown here come from a woman between 45 and 60 years old in good health and CMV-seropositive.

The genes are TRBV27 and TRBJ2-7; TRBD1 matches 8 bases. The CDR3 consists of 15 residues. J gave up 6 bases and V 5 bases, and 12 bases lay outside the gene matches. CDR1 MNHEY and CDR2 SMNVEV come from the germline V gene (reference sequence). The CDR3 protein is CASSPAGSGGSEQYF. In nucleotides, the CDR3 is TGTGCCAGCAGTCCAGCCGGGTCAGGGGGCTCCGAGCAGTACTTC.

This chain connects TRBV2 to TRBJ1-5, with a possible D match to TRBD1 (5 bases). Germline V lookup: CDR1 SNHLY, CDR2 FYNNEI. The length of the CDR3 is 16 residues. Trimming removed 5 bases from V and 0 bases from J, with 14 bases in between. The CDR3 nucleotides read TGTGCCAGCAGTCCAGAAAGGGGTTATAGCAATCAGCCCCAGCATTTT. The encoded protein is CASSPERGYSNQPQHF. The full variable domain, in which reference TRBV2 and TRBJ1-5 provide the parts outside the CDR3, is EPEVTQTPSHQVTQMGQEVILRCVPISNHLYFYWYRQILGQKVEFLVSFYNNEISEKSEIFDDQFSVERPDGSNFTLKIRSTKLEDSAMYFCASSPERGYSNQPQHFGDGTRLSIL.

This sequence joins TRBV9 and TRBJ1-4; possibly TRBD1 for D (5 bases). The CDR3 sequence is 14 residues long. Trimming left V 1 base short and J 8 bases short, with 12 bases between. Germline loops: CDR1 SGDLS, CDR2 YYNGEE. The CDR3: CASSVTVRGEKLFF. In nucleotides, the CDR3 is TGTGCCAGCAGCGTAACGGTACGGGGGGAAAAACTGTTTTTT.

In its sample, this clone was seen once. The chain has TRBV6-1 and TRBJ1-1, with D perhaps matching TRBD1 (5 bases). V lost 9 bases and J 0 bases, leaving 14 bases between the germline ends. CDR3 size: 14 residues. Germline CDR1 is MNHNS and CDR2 is SASEGT. CDR3 region: CASLPGGVNTEAFF. The CDR3 DNA reads TGTGCCAGTTTACCCGGGGGGGTGAACACTGAAGCTTTCTTT.

CDR3 nucleotide sequence: TGTGCCAGCAGCCCCTCGGGGGGCAATCAGCCCCAGCATTTT. Its translation: CASSPSGGNQPQHF. The rearrangement links TRBV9 to TRBJ1-5; maybe TRBD1 (5 bases). The CDR3 is made up of 14 amino acids. Per the germline V gene, CDR1 is SGDLS and CDR2 is YYNGEE. Trimming removed 4 bases from V and 2 bases from J, with 10 bases in between. Together with reference TRBV9 and TRBJ1-5, the CDR3 gives the full variable domain: DSGVTQTPKHLITATGQRVTLRCSPRSGDLSVYWYQQSLDQGLQFLIQYYNGEERAKGNILERFSAQQFPDLHSELNLSSLELGDSALYFCASSPSGGNQPQHFGDGTRLSIL.

The rearrangement links TRBV19 to TRBJ1-1; D is uncertain. The germline CDR1 and CDR2 sequences are LNHDA and SQIVND (reference sequence). The CDR3 sequence is 13 residues long. V shed 5 bases and J shed 0 bases, with 7 bases lying between them. CDR3 loop: CASSLQLNTEAFF. Here the CDR3 DNA reads TGTGCCAGTAGTCTGCAGTTGAACACTGAAGCTTTCTTT.

This clone was seen a handful of times. The rearrangement joins TRBV5-1 to TRBJ2-3; D is ambiguous. V was clipped by 1 base and J by 5 bases, with 5 bases between them. Per the germline V gene, CDR1 is SGHRS and CDR2 is YFSETQ. The CDR3 runs to 12 residues. The CDR3 nucleotides are TGCGCCAGCAGCTTGTCAGGAGATACGCAGTATTTT. It translates to CASSLSGDTQYF.

V and J are TRBV2 and TRBJ1-2; 12 positions match TRBD1. Germline-derived CDR1 and CDR2 are SNHLY and FYNNEI. This CDR3 contains 14 residues. V was pared by 6 bases and J by 2 bases, with 1 base of the junction left unmatched. In nucleotides, the CDR3 is TGTGCCAGCAGGGGGACAGGGGGCAACTATGGCTACACCTTC. Translating it yields CASRGTGGNYGYTF.

The chain links TRBV28 to TRBJ2-7; 7 bases agree with TRBD2. Germline CDR1 and CDR2: MDHEN and SYDVKM. J was trimmed by 3 bases and V by 8 bases; bases with no gene match: 7. This CDR3 contains 13 residues. CDR3 bases: TGTGCCAGCGGGAGGGGACTCGGCTACGAGCAGTACTTC. Encoded protein: CASGRGLGYEQYF.

This clone appeared a single time. The rearrangement joins TRBV6-1 to TRBJ2-1; D call uncertain. Germline lookup yields CDR1 MNHNS and CDR2 SASEGT. Trimming took 6 bases from V and 9 from J, leaving 12 bases between them. This CDR3 contains 12 residues. CDR3 nucleotides: TGTGCCAGCAGAGTCCCTACGGGTGAGCAGTTCTTC. Translating gives CASRVPTGEQFF.

With regard to this clone: The junction departs from germline at one end; a sequencing error may be responsible. The J gene is TRBJ2-5, the V gene TRBV5-1, with D maybe TRBD2 (6 bases). The CDR3 contains 16 residues. Germline V gene data show CDR1 as SGHRS and CDR2 as YFSETQ. CDR3 DNA sequence: TGCGCCAGCAGCCGATCCGGGACTCCAAGCCAACAGACCCAGTACTTC. Residues: CASSRSGTPSQQTQYF.

This chain connects TRBV4-2 to TRBJ2-7, with 8 bases matching TRBD1. This CDR3 contains 18 residues. The trim removed 4 bases at V and 3 bases at J, leaving 17 bases unmatched. Germline V gene data show CDR1 as LGHNA and CDR2 as YNFKEQ. The CDR3 region is CASSPRSGQGGRNYEQYF. The CDR3 coding sequence is TGTGCCAGCAGCCCCCGCTCCGGACAGGGCGGCCGTAACTACGAGCAGTACTTC.

V is TRBV27 and J is TRBJ1-1; D uncertain. This CDR3 contains 15 residues. Looked up from germline, CDR1 is MNHEY and CDR2 is SMNVEV (reference sequence). V dropped 7 bases and J dropped 1 base, with 16 bases sitting between them. CDR3 region: CASTSLSAGNTEAFF. CDR3 DNA: TGTGCCAGCACATCCCTCAGTGCTGGGAACACTGAAGCTTTCTTT.

This chain uses TRBV13 with TRBJ2-7; D remains unclear. The CDR3 has 11 amino acids. Trimming left V 8 bases short and J 2 bases short, with 7 bases between. Germline V gives CDR1 PRHDT, CDR2 FYEKMQ (reference sequence). In DNA, the CDR3 is TGTGCCAGCGGCAGAACCTACGAGCAGTACTTC. It yields the protein CASGRTYEQYF.

This rearrangement joins TRBV27 to TRBJ1-1, with D perhaps TRBD1 (5 bases). The V and J ends lost 6 bases and 0 bases respectively, with 14 bases between them. The germline V gene has CDR1 MNHEY and CDR2 SMNVEV (reference sequence). The CDR3 sequence is 15 residues long. CDR3 in DNA: TGTGCCAGCAGAGGGGTGGGAAGAATGAACACTGAAGCTTTCTTT. Translating gives CASRGVGRMNTEAFF.

The gene calls are TRBV14 and TRBJ1-1; tentatively, D is TRBD1 (6 bases). CDR1 and CDR2 from the germline V gene are SGHDN and FVKESK. Trimming took off 2 bases at V and 4 bases at J, with 14 bases between the two ends. The CDR3 consists of 15 residues. In DNA form, the CDR3 reads TGTGCCAGCAGCCAATCTGGACAGTGGGGCACTGAAGCTTTCTTT. Amino acid sequence: CASSQSGQWGTEAFF.

This clone was seen a few times. The chain joins TRBV7-2 to TRBJ2-5, with 15 bases fitting TRBD2. With 5 bases clipped from V and 11 bases from J, the junction kept 9 bases outside the gene matches. Germline V gene sequence: CDR1 SGHTA, CDR2 FQGNSA. This CDR3 region has 15 residues. The CDR3 nucleotides read TGTGCCAGCAGCCTCCGGACTAGCGGGGGGGCCGGGCAGTACTTC. It translates to CASSLRTSGGAGQYF.